A selection of T cell receptor beta chains follows, all from one sample in a study of shared clonotypes between healthy human individuals. Method: immunoSEQ multiplex PCR; TCRdb's copy keeps in-frame clones and lacks some. The sample records 110,000 or so clones, under 70% being singletons. Sequencing was performed on memory CD8+ T cells sorted from blood. These receptors were obtained from a woman aged 25 to 45 in good health. The CDR3 runs from the conserved cysteine through the conserved F or W. D genes are given only for firm matches. The size of a clone is reported for some rows only, either as once, few or many, or as a class for expanded clones.

V	D	size	J	CDR3
TRBV10-3	.	.	TRBJ2-7	CAISEPGTDYEQYF
TRBV28	TRBD1	.	TRBJ2-7	CASSLLGQGRYEQYF
TRBV4-1	.	many	TRBJ1-4	CASSPFAGEKLFF
TRBV25-1	TRBD1	.	TRBJ1-1	CASSEFKTGGTEAFF
TRBV5-4	TRBD1	.	TRBJ1-1	CASSPGTGGAFF
TRBV7-8	.	.	TRBJ2-1	CASSSSPGVANEQFF
TRBV28	.	.	TRBJ1-4	CASSSGRITTATNEKLFF
TRBV28	.	.	TRBJ1-3	CASSFSGNTIYF
TRBV19	.	.	TRBJ2-2	CASSRWSGEPGELFF
TRBV14	.	.	TRBJ2-5	CASSQDRLQETQYF
TRBV7-9	.	few	TRBJ2-7	CASSSGTHYEQYF
TRBV15	.	many	TRBJ2-6	CATSRVAGSGANVLTF
TRBV27	TRBD1	.	TRBJ2-5	CASSFGRTGGETQYF
TRBV2	.	many	TRBJ1-3	CASNTETRDTIYF
TRBV6-1	.	.	TRBJ1-1	CASSSMVEAFF
TRBV5-1	TRBD1	few	TRBJ2-7	CASSPGDRDLGEQYF
TRBV7-9	TRBD1	few	TRBJ1-4	CASSLERRGTGDEKLFF
TRBV6-5	.	.	TRBJ2-2	CASSYGRSSTGELFF
TRBV5-1	.	many	TRBJ1-1	CASSFRTSRTNTEAFF
TRBV5-1	.	.	TRBJ2-1	CASSFLARIWNEQFF
TRBV9	.	.	TRBJ2-7	CASSPRTESYEQYF
TRBV27	.	few	TRBJ2-7	CASSFSSSGEQYF
TRBV5-4	.	.	.	CASSFDNYEQYF
TRBV28	TRBD2	few	TRBJ2-7	CASSYSGRGRGEQYF
TRBV6-5	TRBD2	.	TRBJ2-1	CASRELAGGLDEQFF
TRBV5-8	TRBD1	once	TRBJ1-2	CASSWTGAGYGYTF
TRBV29-1	.	.	TRBJ2-7	CSAHRDYEQYF
TRBV5-1	TRBD1	.	TRBJ1-1	CASSLGQGAILGTEAFF
TRBV5-1	.	.	TRBJ2-1	CASSADSRAYNEQFF
TRBV6-5	TRBD2	.	TRBJ2-1	CASSYWGLAWYNEQFF
TRBV5-1	TRBD2	.	TRBJ2-7	CASSLRGSGRASYEQYF
TRBV18	TRBD1	.	TRBJ2-7	CASSRTGSSYEQYF
TRBV2	.	.	TRBJ2-1	CASSEARLAYYNEQFF
TRBV28	.	.	TRBJ1-3	CASTLRRTTNTIYF
TRBV4-1	TRBD1	.	TRBJ1-4	CASSLQGYTNEKLFF
TRBV2	.	.	TRBJ1-3	CASSIDSPGNTIYF
TRBV30	TRBD1	few	TRBJ1-2	CAWSFIPRQGYTF
TRBV7-9	.	few	TRBJ2-7	CASSSGQLYEQYF
TRBV10-3	TRBD2	.	TRBJ2-7	CATGLAGEGEQYF
TRBV28	.	.	TRBJ1-5	CASSFWVGGTQPQHF
TRBV2	.	.	TRBJ2-7	CASRDRLYEQYF
TRBV7-6	.	many	TRBJ2-1	CASSSSYNNEQFF
TRBV5-1	.	.	TRBJ2-2	CASSSGVAGTGELFF
TRBV28	.	.	TRBJ2-7	CASGLFSLNLQGNSYEQYF
TRBV5-6	TRBD1	few	TRBJ1-1	CASSLGTGITEAFF
TRBV4-2	.	.	TRBJ2-1	CASSQDSAGDNEQFF
TRBV7-9	TRBD1	few	TRBJ1-1	CASSRTGSNTEAFF
TRBV7-9	.	.	TRBJ1-4	CASSFIFGGGGSTNEKLFF
TRBV11-3	.	few	TRBJ2-5	CASSPGETQYF
TRBV10-3	TRBD2	.	TRBJ2-7	CAISNPGVSGAYEQYF
TRBV6-1	TRBD1	.	TRBJ2-7	CASTGTEPYEQYF
TRBV6-4	TRBD2	few	TRBJ2-1	CASSDHPLTSFSFNEQFF
TRBV18	TRBD2	.	TRBJ2-4	CASSPGLAGGPAKNIQYF
TRBV25-1	.	.	TRBJ2-4	CASSERGQGRDIQYF